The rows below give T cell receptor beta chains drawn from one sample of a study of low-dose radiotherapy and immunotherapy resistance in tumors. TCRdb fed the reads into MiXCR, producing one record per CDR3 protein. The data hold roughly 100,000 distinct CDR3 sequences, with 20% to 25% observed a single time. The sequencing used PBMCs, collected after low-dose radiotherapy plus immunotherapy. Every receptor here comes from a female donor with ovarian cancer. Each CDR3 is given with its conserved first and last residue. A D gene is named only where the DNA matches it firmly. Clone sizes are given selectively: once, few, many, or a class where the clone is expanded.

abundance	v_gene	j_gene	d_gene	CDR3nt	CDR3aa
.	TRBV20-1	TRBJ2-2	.	TGCAGTGCTAGAGATCTCCAGCACACCGGGGAGCTGTTTTTT	CSARDLQHTGELFF
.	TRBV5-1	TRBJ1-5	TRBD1	TGCGCCAGCAGCCTCAACAGGGGGCAGCCCCAGCATTTT	CASSLNRGQPQHF
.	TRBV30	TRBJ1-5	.	TGTGCCTGGAAGGGTACAGCCGATCAGCCCCAGCATTTT	CAWKGTADQPQHF
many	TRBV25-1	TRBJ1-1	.	TGTGCCAGCAGTGAATATAAGCCGGGGGAGACTGAAGCTTTCTTT	CASSEYKPGETEAFF
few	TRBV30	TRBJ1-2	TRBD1	TGTGCCTGGAGCGGTGGACAGGGAATCGGCTACACCTTC	CAWSGGQGIGYTF
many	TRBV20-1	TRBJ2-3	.	TGCAGTGCCCCGCGGGGGCTCACATATACGCAGTATTTT	CSAPRGLTYTQYF
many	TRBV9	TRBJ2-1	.	TGTGCCAGCAGCGTGGCTAGCGAGTACAATGAGCAGTTCTTC	CASSVASEYNEQFF
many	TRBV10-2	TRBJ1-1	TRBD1	TGCGCCAGCAAAGACAGGGGAAACACTGAAGCTTTCTTT	CASKDRGNTEAFF
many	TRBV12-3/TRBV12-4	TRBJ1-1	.	TGTGCCAGCAGTTTCGGGCTCCCTGGCACTGAAGCTTTCTTT	CASSFGLPGTEAFF
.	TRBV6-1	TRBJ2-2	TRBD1	TGTGCCGCAGGGACAGAACGAGCCGGGGAGCTGTTTTTT	CAAGTERAGELFF
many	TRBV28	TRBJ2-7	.	TGTGCCAGCGGGGGCAGGGGTAACTACGAGCAGTACTTC	CASGGRGNYEQYF
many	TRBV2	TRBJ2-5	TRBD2	TGTGCCAGCGGACTAGTGGAGACCCAGTACTTC	CASGLVETQYF
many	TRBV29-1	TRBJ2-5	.	TGCAGCGTTCAGGGGAGCAGGAACCAAGAGACCCAGTACTTC	CSVQGSRNQETQYF
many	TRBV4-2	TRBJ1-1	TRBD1	TGTGCCAGCACCCATGAAGTTCTTGGACGAACAGGGGGTTCGTCTGAAGCTTTCTTT	CASTHEVLGRTGGSSEAFF
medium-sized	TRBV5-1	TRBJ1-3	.	TGTGCCAGCAGCTTAGGGGTGGGCCTGAACACCATATATTTT	CASSLGVGLNTIYF
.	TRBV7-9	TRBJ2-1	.	TGTGCCAGCAGCTTCTCTACCACCAGCTCCTACAATGAGCAGTTCTTC	CASSFSTTSSYNEQFF
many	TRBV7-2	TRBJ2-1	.	TGTGCCAGCAGCCCCGGCGGGACTTACAATGAGCAGTTCTTC	CASSPGGTYNEQFF
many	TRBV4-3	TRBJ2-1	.	TGCGCCAGCAGCCAAGGGGGCCCGTACAATGAGCAGTTCTTC	CASSQGGPYNEQFF
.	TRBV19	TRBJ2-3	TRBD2	TGTGCCAGTAGTAAAGCGGGAGGCACAGATACGCAGTATTTT	CASSKAGGTDTQYF
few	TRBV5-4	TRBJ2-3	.	TGTGCCAGCAGCCCGGGACTCGGCACAGATACGCAGTATTTT	CASSPGLGTDTQYF
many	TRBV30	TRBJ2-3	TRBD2	TGTGCCTGGAGTGCCGGGAGGGCCGGGACAGATACGCAGTATTTT	CAWSAGRAGTDTQYF
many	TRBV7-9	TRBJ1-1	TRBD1	TGTGCCAGCAGCTACCGGGGACAGGGATCCACTGAAGCTTTCTTT	CASSYRGQGSTEAFF